The clone carrying this TCR beta chain was counted a few times. The antigen is not known. The record originates from a study of T cells after yellow fever vaccination. The study, taken as a whole, reports: A limited proportion of clonotypes was detected within both the CD4 and CD8 compartments.

Germline loops: CDR1 SGDLS, CDR2 YYNGEE. This CDR3 region has 15 residues. Germline trimming cut 2 bases from V and 8 bases from J; bases unmatched to any gene: 6. One entry per CDR3 protein results from TCRdb running MiXCR on the 5' RACE reads. Here the sample spans about 500,000 distinct CDR3 sequences, roughly a sixth being singletons. This rearrangement joins TRBV9 to TRBJ2-1; 11 positions match TRBD1. This TCR was sampled from a man aged 18 to 35 who received the YFV17D yellow fever vaccine. Sequenced here: PBMCs, sampled 4 to 5 days after the first yellow fever vaccination. CDR3 bases: TGTGCCAGCAGCGTTGGGGACAGGGGGTACCATGAGCAGTTCTTC. Protein: CASSVGDRGYHEQFF. The entire variable domain, with the rest obtained from reference TRBV9 and TRBJ2-1, is as follows: DSGVTQTPKHLITATGQRVTLRCSPRSGDLSVYWYQQSLDQGLQFLIQYYNGEERAKGNILERFSAQQFPDLHSELNLSSLELGDSALYFCASSVGDRGYHEQFFGPGTRLTVL.